This section outlines one T cell receptor beta chain sequence together with its context. Between the trimmed V and J ends, which lost 7 bases and 0 bases, there was a span of 13 bases. The CDR3 has 15 amino acids. Germline CDR1 and CDR2: MNHEY and SVGAGI. The protocol was immunoSEQ multiplex PCR, while the TCRdb copy is restricted to in-frame clones and leaves out a portion. The data show 150,000 to 180,000 clones, roughly 94% seen once. These data come from a study of control samples from healthy donors and cancer patients. The sequence was collected from a man aged 40-55 years in good health. This chain joins TRBV6-5 and TRBJ1-5, with a tentative D call TRBD1 (5 bases). Sequencing was done on a sample of blood. The CDR3 sequence: CASNAGYYSNQPQHF. The CDR3 DNA sequence: TGTGCCAGCAATGCAGGGTACTATAGCAATCAGCCCCAGCATTTT.